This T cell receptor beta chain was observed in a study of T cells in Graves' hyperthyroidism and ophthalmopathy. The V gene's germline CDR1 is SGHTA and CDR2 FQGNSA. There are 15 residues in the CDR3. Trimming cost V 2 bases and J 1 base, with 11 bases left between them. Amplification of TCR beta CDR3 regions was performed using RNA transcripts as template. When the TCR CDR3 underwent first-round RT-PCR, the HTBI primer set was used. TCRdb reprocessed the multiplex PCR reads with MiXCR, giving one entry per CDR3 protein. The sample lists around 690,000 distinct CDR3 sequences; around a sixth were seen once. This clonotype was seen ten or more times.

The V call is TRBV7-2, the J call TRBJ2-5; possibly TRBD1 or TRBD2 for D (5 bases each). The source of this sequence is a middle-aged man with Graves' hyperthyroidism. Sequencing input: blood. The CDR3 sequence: CASSLIQGPQETQYF. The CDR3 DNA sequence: TGTGCCAGCAGCTTAATTCAGGGACCCCAAGAGACCCAGTACTTC.